Shown below are 16 T cell receptor beta chains from a single sample sequenced in a study of response to subunit inactivated influenza vaccine. One entry per CDR3 protein results from TCRdb running MiXCR on the RT-PCR reads. The sample holds roughly 500,000 distinct CDR3 sequences; 15% to 20% are singletons and the top ten take around 3%. Sequencing was performed on CD4+ T cells sorted from PBMCs, taken less than 25 months after vaccination. The receptors were gathered from a man aged 50 to 69 who received an inactivated influenza vaccine.

This clonotype was picked up a small number of times. The V call is TRBV4-1, the J call TRBJ2-1; 7 bases are shared with TRBD2. Unmatched junction bases numbered 10, after V lost 1 base and J lost 10 bases. The germline V gene encodes CDR1 MGHRA and CDR2 YSYEKL. The length of the CDR3 is 15 residues. CDR3 DNA: TGCGCCAGCAGCCAAGGTCTAGCGGTCTACGGGGAGCAGTTCTTC. Translated, it gives CASSQGLAVYGEQFF.

The chain links TRBV10-3 to TRBJ1-1; 7 nucleotides line up with TRBD1. The V gene end was trimmed by 3 bases and the J gene end by 1 base; junction bases not matched to a gene: 5. Per the germline V gene, CDR1 is ENHRY and CDR2 is SYGVKD. CDR3 size: 15 residues. This CDR3 reads CAISDRGTANTEAFF. In nucleotides, the CDR3 is TGTGCCATCAGTGACCGCGGGACAGCGAACACTGAAGCTTTCTTT.

This clonotype was seen only a few times. This rearrangement joins TRBV6-2 or TRBV6-3 to TRBJ2-2; D remains unclear. The CDR3 length is 14 residues. The germline V gene has CDR1 MNHEY and CDR2 SVGEGT. Trimming shortened V by 3 bases and J by 1 base, and 6 bases separated the two germline ends. CDR3 nucleotide sequence: TGTGCCAGCAGTTATCAGGAGAACACCGGGGAGCTGTTTTTT. Residues: CASSYQENTGELFF.

The chain combines TRBV2 with TRBJ1-6; no definite D call. Germline assignment: CDR1 SNHLY and CDR2 FYNNEI. The CDR3 contains 15 residues. Trimming removed 3 bases from V and 9 bases from J, with 15 bases in between. CDR3 nucleotides: TGTGCCAGCAGTGACGAGGCCCGGGTGGGTTCACCCCTCCACTTT. As protein: CASSDEARVGSPLHF.

The chain employs TRBV5-6 and TRBJ2-1; TRBD2 might be the D (5 bases). Looked up from germline, CDR1 is SGHDT and CDR2 is YYEEEE. Trimming took 1 base from V and 4 from J, leaving 15 bases between them. The CDR3 has 16 amino acids. The CDR3 loop reads CASSLRAGGPYNEQFF. Written as DNA, the CDR3 is TGTGCCAGCAGCTTGCGTGCGGGCGGACCGTACAATGAGCAGTTCTTC. Based on the CDR3 plus reference TRBV5-6 and TRBJ2-1, the full variable domain is DAGVTQSPTHLIKTRGQQVTLRCSPKSGHDTVSWYQQALGQGPQFIFQYYEEEERQRGNFPDRFSGHQFPNYSSELNVNALLLGDSALYLCASSLRAGGPYNEQFFGPGTRLTVL.

The genes are TRBV6-2 or TRBV6-3 and TRBJ2-7, with 8 bases that match TRBD2. Germline assignment: CDR1 MNHEY and CDR2 SVGEGT. The CDR3 covers 20 residues. The ends lost 6 bases at V and 0 bases at J; junction bases unmatched: 22. The CDR3 loop reads CASRPVRGSGSRLISYEQYF. Written as DNA, the CDR3 is TGTGCCAGCAGACCCGTTAGGGGGAGCGGGAGCAGACTAATCTCCTACGAGCAGTACTTC.

The sample holds a few counts of this clonotype. The gene calls are TRBV10-3 and TRBJ1-1; D is undetermined. Trimming left V 4 bases short and J 1 base short, with 7 bases between. The CDR3 totals 13 residues. CDR1 and CDR2 (germline): ENHRY, SYGVKD. Written as DNA, the CDR3 is TGTGCCATCAGTGGCCCAGGGAACACTGAAGCTTTCTTT. Translating it yields CAISGPGNTEAFF.

This clonotype came up once. The chain uses TRBV6-1 and TRBJ2-5; D not certain. Trimming left V 0 bases short and J 2 bases short, with 10 bases between. Germline V gene sequence: CDR1 MNHNS, CDR2 SASEGT. This CDR3 region has 15 residues. CDR3 sequence reads: CASSEAQIRQETQYF. CDR3 DNA sequence: TGTGCCAGCAGTGAAGCGCAAATCAGGCAAGAGACCCAGTACTTC.

In the case of this clonotype: This may be a read error, as it is one base from a much larger clone. The CDR3 ends on some other residue instead of the conserved phenylalanine or tryptophan, so this is likely a read error. V gene TRBV20-1 combines with J gene TRBJ2-5, with a weak D call TRBD1 (6 bases). V lost 4 bases to trimming and J lost 2 bases, with 17 bases between them. There are 15 residues in the CDR3. From germline, CDR1 is DFQATT and CDR2 SNEGSKA (reference sequence). The CDR3: CSATGTSVSQETQYY. The CDR3 DNA follows: TGCAGTGCTACCGGGACATCTGTATCTCAAGAGACCCAGTACTAC.

This clonotype was detected ten times or more. The V and J genes are TRBV2 and TRBJ2-1; 7 bases are a match to TRBD2. With V trimmed by 6 bases and J by 2 bases, 7 bases remained unmatched. Germline lookup yields CDR1 SNHLY and CDR2 FYNNEI. This CDR3 spans 15 amino acids. This CDR3 is CASSVTSATYNEQFF. The CDR3 DNA reads TGTGCCAGCAGCGTTACTAGCGCTACCTACAATGAGCAGTTCTTC.

CDR3 coding DNA: TGCGCCAGCAGCTGGGGGACAGGATCTAGCACAGATACGCAGTATTTT. This encodes CASSWGTGSSTDTQYF. The chain uses TRBV5-1 and TRBJ2-3; 8 nucleotides align to TRBD1. Trimming removed 3 bases from V and 0 bases from J; junction bases left unmatched: 6. CDR1 and CDR2 from the germline V gene are SGHRS and YFSETQ. This CDR3 is 16 amino acids long.

This clonotype was observed at least ten times. V is TRBV11-2 and J is TRBJ2-2; 8 nucleotides match TRBD1. Germline-derived CDR1 and CDR2 are SGHAT and FQNNGV. The CDR3 sequence is 16 residues long. With V trimmed by 5 bases and J by 5 bases, 10 bases remained unmatched. Written as DNA, the CDR3 is TGTGCCAGCAGCGCCCTAGACAGGGGTGCGACCGGGGAGCTGTTTTTT. It yields the protein CASSALDRGATGELFF.

This clonotype was detected many times. V usage is TRBV5-6 and J usage is TRBJ2-5; D call uncertain. The CDR3 extends over 13 amino acids. The germline V gene encodes CDR1 SGHDT and CDR2 YYEEEE. V lost 1 base, J lost 3 bases, and 7 bases lay in between. CDR3 region: CASSLIREETQYF. The CDR3 nucleotides read TGTGCCAGCAGCTTGATTAGGGAAGAGACCCAGTACTTC. Complete variable domain (other parts from reference TRBV5-6 and TRBJ2-5): DAGVTQSPTHLIKTRGQQVTLRCSPKSGHDTVSWYQQALGQGPQFIFQYYEEEERQRGNFPDRFSGHQFPNYSSELNVNALLLGDSALYLCASSLIREETQYFGPGTRLLVL.

The rearrangement uses TRBV10-2 and TRBJ2-4; TRBD1 might be the D (6 bases). CDR3 length: 15 amino acids. CDR1 is WSHSY and CDR2 is SAAADI in the germline V gene. Deletions cut 2 bases from V and 0 bases from J, with 8 bases between. The CDR3 region has the DNA TGCGCCAGCAGTGAGCCAGGGGTAGCCAAAAACATTCAGTACTTC. This sequence encodes CASSEPGVAKNIQYF.

Ten or more counts support this clonotype. The J gene is TRBJ2-5, the V gene TRBV10-3; unclear D gene. The CDR3 totals 13 residues. The germline V gene has CDR1 ENHRY and CDR2 SYGVKD. V lost 5 bases and J lost 5, with 12 bases in between. The CDR3 is CAISYRTEETQYF. The CDR3 DNA reads as TGTGCCATCAGTTATCGGACGGAGGAGACCCAGTACTTC.

The chain joins TRBV6-1 to TRBJ2-1, with a weak D call TRBD1 (6 bases). The CDR3 consists of 15 residues. Per germline, CDR1 MNHNS and CDR2 SASEGT. V dropped 6 bases and J dropped 4 bases, with 16 bases sitting between them. CDR3 nucleotide sequence: TGTGCCAGCAGACGACAGGCGCAAAATTACAATGAGCAGTTCTTC. This encodes CASRRQAQNYNEQFF.